The 25 T cell receptor beta chains below were found in one sample sequenced in a study of blood T cell repertoires in COVID-19. Using immunoSEQ multiplex PCR, the repertoire was profiled, and TCRdb retains in-frame clones only, with some absent. The sample shows 130,000 or so clones, roughly four fifths of them seen only once. The material sequenced was PBMCs or T cells enriched from blood (not recorded which). The receptors originated from a woman between 45 and 60 years old with acute COVID-19.

This chain joins TRBV19 and TRBJ2-2; TRBD1 matches 7 bases. This CDR3 has 14 amino acids. V was pared by 5 bases and J by 1 base, with 1 base of the junction left unmatched. CDR1 LNHDA and CDR2 SQIVND come from the germline V gene (reference sequence). DNA for the CDR3: TGTGCCAGTAGTTGGACAGGGAACACCGGGGAGCTGTTTTTT. This gives the protein CASSWTGNTGELFF.

This clone was counted only a few times. V and J are TRBV5-8 and TRBJ2-7; D not certain. The CDR3 is made up of 12 amino acids. Deletions cut 4 bases from V and 2 bases from J, with 7 bases between. Per germline, CDR1 SGHTS and CDR2 YDEGEE. CDR3 sequence: CASSTSAYEQYF. DNA for the CDR3: TGTGCCAGCAGCACCAGCGCCTACGAGCAGTACTTC. Variable domain in full (rest from reference TRBV5-8 and TRBJ2-7): EAGVTQSPTHLIKTRGQQATLRCSPISGHTSVYWYQQALGLGLQFLLWYDEGEERNRGNFPPRFSGRQFPNYSSELNVNALELEDSALYLCASSTSAYEQYFGPGTRLTVT.

This chain joins TRBV6-5 and TRBJ2-7; TRBD2 is a possible D gene (5 bases). The V end lost 2 bases, the J end lost 0 bases, and 11 bases lay between the germline ends. Germline lookup yields CDR1 MNHEY and CDR2 SVGAGI. The CDR3 consists of 15 residues. The CDR3 is CASSYMGASSYEQYF. The CDR3 nucleotides are TGTGCCAGCAGTTACATGGGAGCTAGCTCCTACGAGCAGTACTTC.

The V gene is TRBV28, the J gene TRBJ1-4; D not certain. This CDR3 has 13 residues. Germline V gene data show CDR1 as MDHEN and CDR2 as SYDVKM. The ends were cut back, 7 bases at V and 0 bases at J, with 6 bases in the middle. The CDR3 reads CASTRTTNEKLFF. The CDR3 DNA reads as TGTGCCAGCACGAGAACAACTAATGAAAAACTGTTTTTT.

The V and J genes are TRBV24-1 and TRBJ2-1; TRBD2 matches 10 bases. The germline V gene has CDR1 KGHDR and CDR2 SFDVKD. The CDR3 consists of 17 residues. V shed 3 bases, J shed 0 bases, and the junction held 4 bases outside the gene matches. Written as DNA, the CDR3 is TGTGCCACCAGTGATACCCGGACTAGCGGCTCCTACAATGAGCAGTTCTTC. This codes for CATSDTRTSGSYNEQFF.

The J gene is TRBJ1-2, the V gene TRBV5-6; possibly TRBD1 for D (5 bases). The CDR3 is made up of 14 amino acids. V lost 0 bases and J lost 3, with 9 bases in between. Germline values: CDR1 SGHDT, CDR2 YYEEEE. The CDR3 coding sequence is TGTGCCAGCAGCTTGGCGGGGGTGGACTATGGCTACACCTTC. Amino acid sequence: CASSLAGVDYGYTF.

This sequence joins TRBV6-1 and TRBJ2-1; 11 positions match TRBD2. The V gene's germline CDR1 is MNHNS and CDR2 SASEGT. The length of the CDR3 is 15 residues. V was pared by 2 bases and J by 9 bases, with 6 bases of the junction left unmatched. The CDR3 is CASSELAGGPTEQFF. In nucleotides, the CDR3 is TGTGCCAGCAGTGAACTAGCGGGAGGTCCAACTGAGCAGTTCTTC.

The V and J genes are TRBV7-2 and TRBJ2-1; no firm D call. Trimming took 8 bases from V and 1 from J, leaving 12 bases between them. CDR1 is SGHTA, CDR2 FQGNSA, per germline. The CDR3 runs to 14 residues. The CDR3 nucleotides read TGTGCCAGCCTCTCACGTACTTCCTACAATGAGCAGTTCTTC. Translation: CASLSRTSYNEQFF.

The genes are TRBV5-1 and TRBJ1-1, with D possibly TRBD1 on 5 matching bases. Germline V gene sequence: CDR1 SGHRS, CDR2 YFSETQ. V lost 3 bases to trimming and J lost 4 bases, with 10 bases between them. The CDR3 loop spans 13 amino acids. The chain's CDR3 is CASSSEGSTEAFF. Here the CDR3 DNA reads TGCGCCAGCAGCTCGGAGGGGAGCACTGAAGCTTTCTTT.

The chain uses TRBV4-3 and TRBJ2-2; 7 positions agree with TRBD2. V lost 0 bases to trimming and J lost 5 bases; unmatched junction nucleotides: 9. This CDR3 is 17 amino acids long. Germline V gene data show CDR1 as LGHNA and CDR2 as YSLEER. The CDR3: CASSQDIGGSGTGELFF. The DNA of the CDR3 is TGCGCCAGCAGCCAAGATATCGGCGGGAGCGGTACCGGGGAGCTGTTTTTT.

The gene calls are TRBV5-4 and TRBJ2-2, with a weak D call TRBD1 (6 bases). CDR1 is SGHNT, CDR2 YYREEE, per germline (reference sequence). V was cut by 4 bases and J by 8 bases, with 12 bases left in between. The CDR3 runs to 13 residues. In nucleotides, the CDR3 is TGTGCCAGCAGCGTAGACAGGTCTGGGGAGCTGTTTTTT. Amino acids: CASSVDRSGELFF.

The J gene is TRBJ2-3, the V gene TRBV6-2 or TRBV6-3, with TRBD1 matching 9 bases. CDR1 is MNHEY and CDR2 is SVGEGT in the germline V gene. The CDR3 totals 14 residues. The trim removed 6 bases at V and 3 bases at J, leaving 4 bases unmatched. The CDR3 reads CASSPTGGTDTQYF. The CDR3 coding sequence is TGTGCCAGCAGCCCGACAGGGGGGACAGATACGCAGTATTTT.

The V and J genes are TRBV6-1 and TRBJ2-7; D is unresolved. With 2 bases removed from V and 11 bases from J, the gap between germline ends came to 13 bases. The CDR3 is made up of 12 amino acids. Germline lookup yields CDR1 MNHNS and CDR2 SASEGT. The CDR3 protein is CASSENLSGKYF. Written as DNA, the CDR3 is TGTGCCAGCAGTGAAAATTTGTCAGGCAAGTACTTC.

The J gene is TRBJ1-6, the V gene TRBV10-2; D unclear. V was shortened by 3 bases and J by 9 bases, with 12 bases between the two germline ends. This CDR3 is built from 14 residues. Germline CDR1 is WSHSY and CDR2 is SAAADI. This CDR3 reads CASSEDLPVSPLHF. CDR3 in DNA: TGCGCCAGCAGTGAAGATCTCCCAGTTTCACCCCTCCACTTT.

J is TRBJ2-1 and V is TRBV5-1; 11 bases agree with TRBD2. After removal of 4 bases from V and 5 bases from J, the junction contained 5 bases not matched to a gene. Germline V gene sequence: CDR1 SGHRS, CDR2 YFSETQ. The CDR3 spans 15 residues. The CDR3 loop reads CASSQLAGGDNEQFF. CDR3 in DNA: TGCGCCAGCAGCCAGTTAGCGGGAGGGGACAATGAGCAGTTCTTC.

The chain uses TRBV11-2 and TRBJ2-2; D perhaps matches TRBD2 (5 bases). V was pared by 7 bases and J by 4 bases, with 13 bases between. From germline, CDR1 is SGHAT and CDR2 FQNNGV. This CDR3 has 14 residues. CDR3 coding DNA: TGTGCCAGCAACCTCCCAGGAGGCACCGGGGAGCTGTTTTTT. Amino acids: CASNLPGGTGELFF.

V and J are TRBV3-1 (or the pseudogene TRBV3-2) and TRBJ1-1; possible D gene TRBD1, 5 bases. This CDR3 spans 13 amino acids. Trimming removed 2 bases at V and 7 bases at J, with 11 bases between. Germline CDR1 and CDR2: LGHDT and YNNKEL (reference sequence). The CDR3 DNA reads as TGTGCCAGCAGCCAAAGGTGGGGGGGTGAAGCTTTCTTT. Translated: CASSQRWGGEAFF.

This chain links TRBV7-9 with TRBJ1-1; D call uncertain. The V gene lost 4 bases and the J gene lost 11 bases, with 20 bases spanning the gap. In germline, CDR1 is SEHNR, CDR2 FQNEAQ (reference sequence). The CDR3 loop spans 14 amino acids. CDR3 sequence reads: CASSSMGSDQRAFF. The CDR3, as DNA: TGTGCCAGCAGCTCCATGGGATCGGACCAGCGGGCTTTCTTT.

The chain couples TRBV7-2 to TRBJ1-5; the match to TRBD1 covers 7 bases. Germline CDR1 is SGHTA and CDR2 is FQGNSA. The CDR3 extends over 13 amino acids. V was clipped by 5 bases and J by 9 bases; unmatched bases: 7. CDR3 sequence: CASSTGTARPQHF. The CDR3 DNA reads as TGTGCCAGCAGCACCGGGACAGCTCGGCCCCAGCATTTT.

This chain uses TRBV19 with TRBJ1-2, with 8 bases that match TRBD1. With V trimmed by 3 bases and J by 4 bases, 7 bases remained unmatched. This CDR3 is built from 15 residues. Germline assignment: CDR1 LNHDA and CDR2 SQIVND (reference sequence). CDR3 coding DNA: TGTGCCAGTAGTATCCCGGACAGGGAGAGCTATGGCTACACCTTC. Residues: CASSIPDRESYGYTF.

The chain joins TRBV5-1 to TRBJ1-1, with 8 bases identical to TRBD1. V gave up 4 bases and J gave up 5 bases; unmatched junction bases: 10. The germline V gene has CDR1 SGHRS and CDR2 YFSETQ. The CDR3 consists of 15 residues. The CDR3 loop reads CASSIAGGGWTEAFF. The CDR3 DNA is TGCGCCAGCAGCATCGCAGGGGGCGGTTGGACTGAAGCTTTCTTT. The entire variable domain, with the rest obtained from reference TRBV5-1 and TRBJ1-1, is as follows: KAGVTQTPRYLIKTRGQQVTLSCSPISGHRSVSWYQQTPGQGLQFLFEYFSETQRNKGNFPGRFSGRQFSNSRSEMNVSTLELGDSALYLCASSIAGGGWTEAFFGQGTRLTVV.

The chain couples TRBV5-1 to TRBJ2-3; TRBD2 might be the D (6 bases). Trimming removed 7 bases from V and 3 bases from J, with 21 bases in between. There are 16 residues in the CDR3. The germline CDR1 and CDR2 sequences are SGHRS and YFSETQ. CDR3 coding DNA: TGCGCCAGCCGGCTAGTTTCGGGAGAAGGGACAGATACGCAGTATTTT. Translated: CASRLVSGEGTDTQYF.

The genes are TRBV6-6 and TRBJ2-5; D may be TRBD1 (8 bases). The CDR3 totals 15 residues. In germline, CDR1 is MNHNY, CDR2 SVGAGI (reference sequence). V was cut by 9 bases and J by 5 bases, with 22 bases left in between. The CDR3 sequence is CASSQGAGEGETQYF. DNA of the CDR3: TGTGCCAGTTCTCAGGGGGCGGGGGAAGGGGAGACCCAGTACTTC.

J is TRBJ2-3 and V is TRBV27; perhaps TRBD1 as D (7 bases). Looked up from germline, CDR1 is MNHEY and CDR2 is SMNVEV (reference sequence). This CDR3 is built from 13 residues. Trimming shortened V by 8 bases and J by 8 bases, and 17 bases separated the two germline ends. The CDR3 region is CASRGTVPGTQYF. CDR3 nucleotides: TGTGCCAGCCGCGGGACAGTTCCAGGTACGCAGTATTTT.

This clone turned up a few times. The gene calls are TRBV7-9 and TRBJ2-7; D not resolved. Germline CDR1 reads SEHNR; CDR2 reads FQNEAQ (reference sequence). V lost 4 bases to trimming and J lost 7 bases, with 11 bases between them. CDR3 size: 12 residues. DNA of the CDR3: TGTGCCAGCAGCTCCGTGAGGATTGAGCAGTACTTC. It encodes CASSSVRIEQYF.